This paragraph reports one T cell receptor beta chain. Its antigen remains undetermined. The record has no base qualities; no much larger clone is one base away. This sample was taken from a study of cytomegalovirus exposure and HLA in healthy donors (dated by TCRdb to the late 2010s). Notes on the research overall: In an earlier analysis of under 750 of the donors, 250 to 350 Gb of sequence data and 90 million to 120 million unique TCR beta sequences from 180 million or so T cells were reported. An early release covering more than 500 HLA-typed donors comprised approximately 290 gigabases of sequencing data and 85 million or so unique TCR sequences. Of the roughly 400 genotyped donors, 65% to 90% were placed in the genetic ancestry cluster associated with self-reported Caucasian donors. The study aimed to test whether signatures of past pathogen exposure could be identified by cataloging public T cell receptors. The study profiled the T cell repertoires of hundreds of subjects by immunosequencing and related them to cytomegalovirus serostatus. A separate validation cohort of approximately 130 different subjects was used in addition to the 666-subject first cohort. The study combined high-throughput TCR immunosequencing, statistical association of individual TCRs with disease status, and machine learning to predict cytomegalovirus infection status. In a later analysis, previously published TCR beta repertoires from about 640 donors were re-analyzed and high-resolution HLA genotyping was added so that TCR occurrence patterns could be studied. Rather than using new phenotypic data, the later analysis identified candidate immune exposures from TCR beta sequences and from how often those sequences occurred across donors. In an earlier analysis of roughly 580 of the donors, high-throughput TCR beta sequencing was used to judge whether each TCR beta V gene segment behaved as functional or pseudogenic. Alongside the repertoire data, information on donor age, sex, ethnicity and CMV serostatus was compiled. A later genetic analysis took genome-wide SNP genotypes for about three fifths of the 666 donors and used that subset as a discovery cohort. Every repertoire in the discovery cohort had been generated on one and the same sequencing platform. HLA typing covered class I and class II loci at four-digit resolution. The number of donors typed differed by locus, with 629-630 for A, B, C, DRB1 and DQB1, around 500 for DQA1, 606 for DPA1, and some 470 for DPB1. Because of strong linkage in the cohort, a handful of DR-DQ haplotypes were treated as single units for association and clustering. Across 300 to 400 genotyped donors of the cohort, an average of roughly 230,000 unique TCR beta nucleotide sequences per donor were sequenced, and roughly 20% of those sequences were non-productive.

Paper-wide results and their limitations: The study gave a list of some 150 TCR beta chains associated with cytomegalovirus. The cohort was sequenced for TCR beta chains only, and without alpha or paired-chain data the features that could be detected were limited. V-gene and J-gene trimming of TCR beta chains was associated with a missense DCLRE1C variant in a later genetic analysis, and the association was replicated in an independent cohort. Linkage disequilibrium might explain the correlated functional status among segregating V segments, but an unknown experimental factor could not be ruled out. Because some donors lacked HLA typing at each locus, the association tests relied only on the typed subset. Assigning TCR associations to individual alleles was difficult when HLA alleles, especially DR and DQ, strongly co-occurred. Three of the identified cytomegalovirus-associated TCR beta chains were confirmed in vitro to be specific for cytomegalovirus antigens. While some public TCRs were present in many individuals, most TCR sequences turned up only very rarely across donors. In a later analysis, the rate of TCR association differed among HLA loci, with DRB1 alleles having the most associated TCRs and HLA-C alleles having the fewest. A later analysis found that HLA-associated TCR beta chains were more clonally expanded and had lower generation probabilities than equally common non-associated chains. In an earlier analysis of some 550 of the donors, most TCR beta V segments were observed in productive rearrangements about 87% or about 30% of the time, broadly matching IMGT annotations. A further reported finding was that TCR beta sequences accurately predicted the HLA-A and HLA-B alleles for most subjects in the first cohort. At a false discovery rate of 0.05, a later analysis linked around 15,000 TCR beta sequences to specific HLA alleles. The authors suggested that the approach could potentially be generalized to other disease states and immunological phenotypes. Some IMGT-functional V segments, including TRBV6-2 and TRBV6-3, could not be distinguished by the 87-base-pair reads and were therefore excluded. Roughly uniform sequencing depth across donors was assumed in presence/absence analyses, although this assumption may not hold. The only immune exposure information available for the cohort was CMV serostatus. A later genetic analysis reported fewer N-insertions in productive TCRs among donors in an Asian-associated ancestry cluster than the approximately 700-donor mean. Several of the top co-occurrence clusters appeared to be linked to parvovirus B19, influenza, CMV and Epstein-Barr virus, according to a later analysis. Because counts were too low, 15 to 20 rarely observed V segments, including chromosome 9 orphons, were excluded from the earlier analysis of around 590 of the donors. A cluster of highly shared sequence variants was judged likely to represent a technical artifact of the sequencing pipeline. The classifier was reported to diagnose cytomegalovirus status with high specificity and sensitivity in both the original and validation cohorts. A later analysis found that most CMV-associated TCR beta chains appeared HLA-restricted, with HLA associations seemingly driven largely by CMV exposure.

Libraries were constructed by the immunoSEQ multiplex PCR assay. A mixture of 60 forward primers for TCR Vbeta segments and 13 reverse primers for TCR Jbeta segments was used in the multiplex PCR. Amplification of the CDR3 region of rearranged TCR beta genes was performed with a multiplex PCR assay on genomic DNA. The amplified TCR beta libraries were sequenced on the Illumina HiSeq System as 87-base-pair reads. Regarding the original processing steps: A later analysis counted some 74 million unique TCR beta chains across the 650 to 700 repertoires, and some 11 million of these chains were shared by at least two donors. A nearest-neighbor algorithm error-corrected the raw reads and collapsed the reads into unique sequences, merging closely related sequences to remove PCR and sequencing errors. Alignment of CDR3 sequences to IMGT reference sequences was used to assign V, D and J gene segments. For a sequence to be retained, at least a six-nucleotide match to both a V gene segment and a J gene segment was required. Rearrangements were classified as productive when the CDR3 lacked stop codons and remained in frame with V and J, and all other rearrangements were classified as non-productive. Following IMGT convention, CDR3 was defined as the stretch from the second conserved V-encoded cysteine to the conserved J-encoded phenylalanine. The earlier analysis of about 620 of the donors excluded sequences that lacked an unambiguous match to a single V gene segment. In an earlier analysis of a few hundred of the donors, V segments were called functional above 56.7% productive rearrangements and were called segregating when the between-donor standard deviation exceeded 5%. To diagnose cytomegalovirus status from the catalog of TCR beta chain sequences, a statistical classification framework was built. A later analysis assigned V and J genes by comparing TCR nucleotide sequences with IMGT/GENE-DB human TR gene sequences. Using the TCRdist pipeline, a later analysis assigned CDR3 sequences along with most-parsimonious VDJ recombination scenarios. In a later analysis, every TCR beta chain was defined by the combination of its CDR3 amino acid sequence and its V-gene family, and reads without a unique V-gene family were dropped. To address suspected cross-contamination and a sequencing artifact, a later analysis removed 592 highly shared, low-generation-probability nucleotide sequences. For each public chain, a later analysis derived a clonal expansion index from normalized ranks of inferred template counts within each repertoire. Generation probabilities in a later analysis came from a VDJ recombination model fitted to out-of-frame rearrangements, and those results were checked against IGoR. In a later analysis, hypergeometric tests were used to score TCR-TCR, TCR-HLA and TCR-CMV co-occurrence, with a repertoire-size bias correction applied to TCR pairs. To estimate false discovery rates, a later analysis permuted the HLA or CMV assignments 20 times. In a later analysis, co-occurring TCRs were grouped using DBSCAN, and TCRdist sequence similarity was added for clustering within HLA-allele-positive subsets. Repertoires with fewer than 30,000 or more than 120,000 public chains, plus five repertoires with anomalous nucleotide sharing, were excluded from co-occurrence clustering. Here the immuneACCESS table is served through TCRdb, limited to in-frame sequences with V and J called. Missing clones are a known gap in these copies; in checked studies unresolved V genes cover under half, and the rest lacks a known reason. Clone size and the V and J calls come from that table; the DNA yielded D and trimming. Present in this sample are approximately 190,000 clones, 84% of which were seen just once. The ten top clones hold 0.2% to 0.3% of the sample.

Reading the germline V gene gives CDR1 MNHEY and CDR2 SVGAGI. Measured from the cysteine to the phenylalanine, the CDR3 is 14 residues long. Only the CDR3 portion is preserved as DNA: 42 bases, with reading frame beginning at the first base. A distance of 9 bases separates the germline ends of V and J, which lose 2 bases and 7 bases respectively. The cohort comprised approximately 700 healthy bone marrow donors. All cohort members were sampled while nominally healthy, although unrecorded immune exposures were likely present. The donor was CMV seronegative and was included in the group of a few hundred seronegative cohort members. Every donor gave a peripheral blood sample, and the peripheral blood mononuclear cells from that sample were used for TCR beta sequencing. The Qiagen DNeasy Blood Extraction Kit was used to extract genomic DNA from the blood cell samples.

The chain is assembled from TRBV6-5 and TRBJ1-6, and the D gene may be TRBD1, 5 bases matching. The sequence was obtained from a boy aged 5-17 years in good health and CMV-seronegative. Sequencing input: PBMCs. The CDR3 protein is CASSYAPGNSPLHF. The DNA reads TGTGCCAGCAGTTACGCCCCAGGGAATTCACCCCTCCACTTT.